Included here is one T cell receptor beta chain sequence, with context. This record belongs to a study of cytomegalovirus exposure and HLA in healthy donors. The primer mix had 60 Vbeta and 13 Jbeta primers. TCRdb keeps only in-frame clones here, not all; method: immunoSEQ multiplex PCR. The data show 140,000 to 150,000 clones, around three quarters seen once. CDR1 and CDR2 from the germline V gene are SGHRS and YFSETQ. CDR3 length: 18 residues. Sequenced material: PBMCs. This receptor was taken from a woman between 18 and 29 years old in good health and CMV-seropositive. The genes are TRBV5-1 and TRBJ1-6; D is perhaps TRBD1 (5 bases). CDR3 sequence reads: CGGEGPTGFISYNSPLHF. DNA of the CDR3: TGCGGGGGGGAGGGGCCGACTGGCTTTATCTCCTATAATTCACCCCTCCACTTT.